This T cell receptor (beta chain) was observed in a study of early T cells in non-severe SARS-CoV-2 infection (dated by TCRdb to the early 2020s). Study-wide context: Bulk RNA from unsorted whole blood was used for TCR sequencing, so alpha and beta chains could not be paired.

The investigation overall reported the following: Matching against VDJdb was skewed toward anti-spike CD8 responses, likely underestimated virus-specific expansions, and missed private and CD4 specificities.

The CDR3 goes from the cysteine to the valine over 15 residues. CDR3 DNA only is kept here, 45 bases in frame from base 1. The junction carries 13 bases between V and J, which are trimmed by 1 base and 2 bases respectively. The germline V gene provides CDR1 SGHDT and CDR2 YYEEEE. Library prep was done by 5' RACE. Sequencing used a NextSeq 500. In the TCR library protocol, unique molecular identifiers were attached to individual cDNA molecules to correct for PCR bias and sequencing error. Both TCR alpha and beta chains were sequenced, and tight co-correlation was observed between alpha and beta sequence abundances in each sample. The study's processing was this. Decombinator V4 was used to annotate TCR sequences for V gene, J gene and CDR3. Expanded TCRs were defined as changing significantly between any two time points under a Poisson model with p below 0.0001. Abundances of TCRs were expressed as counts per million after normalisation to the total number of TCRs sequenced in each sample. TRAV1-2 paired with TRAJ12, TRAJ20 or TRAJ33 defined MAIT TCRs, while TRAV10 paired with TRAJ18 defined iNKT TCRs. VDJdb, accessed 1 November 2021, was searched for CMV, EBV and SARS-CoV-2 annotated TCRs, with TCRs annotated for multiple antigens excluded. TCRdb redid the processing of the public reads, applying fastp at Q25 and MiXCR, and retained in-frame beta chains. One record per CDR3 amino acid sequence lists the most common genes and DNA. For this entry, the V and J calls and clone size follow TCRdb and not the study's own pipeline. This sample gives 62,000 or so distinct CDR3 sequences in total; roughly 8.8% of them show up just once. Less than 1.5% of the sample is taken by the ten largest.

Set within a cohort of healthcare workers in London, UK, this nested case-control study involved weekly PCR testing of nasopharyngeal swabs along with blood sampling. Healthcare workers were recruited during the week of the UK lockdown, between 23 and 31 March 2020, and followed weekly for up to about 15 weeks. Comments on this clonotype: Its antigen is unknown. No base quality information exists; no much larger clone differs at one position.

This clonotype was sampled from an adult who was a healthcare worker with PCR-confirmed SARS-CoV-2 infection or an uninfected control (not recorded which). The sample taken for sequencing was whole blood. This chain joins TRBV5-6 to TRBJ2-7; TRBD2 might be the D gene, on 6 matching bases. CDR3 loop: CASSLSGVGTYEQYV. The nucleotide sequence is given as TGTGCCAGCAGCTTGTCGGGGGTCGGAACCTACGAGCAGTACGTC.